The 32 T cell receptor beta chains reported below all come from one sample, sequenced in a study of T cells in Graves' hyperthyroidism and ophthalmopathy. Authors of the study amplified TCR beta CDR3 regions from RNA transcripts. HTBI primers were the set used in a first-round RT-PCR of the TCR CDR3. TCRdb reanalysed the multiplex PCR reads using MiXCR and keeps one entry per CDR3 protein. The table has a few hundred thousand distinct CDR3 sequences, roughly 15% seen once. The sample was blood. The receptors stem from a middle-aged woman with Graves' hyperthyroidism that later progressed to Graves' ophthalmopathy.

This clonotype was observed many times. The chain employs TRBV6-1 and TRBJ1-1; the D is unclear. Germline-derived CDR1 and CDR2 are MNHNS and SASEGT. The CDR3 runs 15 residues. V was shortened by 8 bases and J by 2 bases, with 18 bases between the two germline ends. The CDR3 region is CASGEILGLNTEAFF. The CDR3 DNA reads TGTGCCAGCGGGGAGATTCTTGGGCTCAACACTGAAGCTTTCTTT.

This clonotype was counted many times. The chain's CDR3 is CASSLAFRGSGNTIYF. In DNA form, the CDR3 reads TGTGCCAGCAGCTTAGCCTTCAGGGGTTCTGGAAACACCATATATTTT. The chain combines TRBV11-2 with TRBJ1-3; a possible D gene is TRBD1 (6 bases). Germline CDR1 SGHAT, CDR2 FQNNGV. Trimming left V 1 base short and J 1 base short, with 11 bases between. The CDR3 is made up of 16 amino acids. Full variable domain (outside the CDR3, taken from reference TRBV11-2 and TRBJ1-3): EAGVAQSPRYKIIEKRQSVAFWCNPISGHATLYWYQQILGQGPKLLIQFQNNGVVDDSQLPKDRFSAERLKGVDSTLKIQPAKLEDSAVYLCASSLAFRGSGNTIYFGEGSWLTVV.

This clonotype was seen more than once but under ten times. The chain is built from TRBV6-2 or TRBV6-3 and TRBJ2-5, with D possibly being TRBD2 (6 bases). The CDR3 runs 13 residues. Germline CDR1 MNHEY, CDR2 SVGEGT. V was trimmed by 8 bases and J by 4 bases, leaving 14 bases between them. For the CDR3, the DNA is TGTGCCAGCTGCCCCCCGGGGGTAGAGACCCAGTACTTC. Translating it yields CASCPPGVETQYF.

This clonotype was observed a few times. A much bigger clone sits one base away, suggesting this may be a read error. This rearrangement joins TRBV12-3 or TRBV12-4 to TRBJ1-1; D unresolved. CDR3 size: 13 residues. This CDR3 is CASSFYKNTAAFF. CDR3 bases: TGTGCCAGCAGTTTTTACAAGAACACTGCAGCTTTCTTT.

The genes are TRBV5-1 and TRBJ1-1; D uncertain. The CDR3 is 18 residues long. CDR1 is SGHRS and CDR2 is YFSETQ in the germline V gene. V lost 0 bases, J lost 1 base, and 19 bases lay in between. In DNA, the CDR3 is TGCGCCAGCAGCTTGGGCCCGTCTCCTATCCGTCGGAACACTGAAGCTTTCTTT. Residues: CASSLGPSPIRRNTEAFF.

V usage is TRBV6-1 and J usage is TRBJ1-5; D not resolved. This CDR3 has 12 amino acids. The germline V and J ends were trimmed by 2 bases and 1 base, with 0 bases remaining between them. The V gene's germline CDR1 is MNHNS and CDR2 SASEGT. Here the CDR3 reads CASSESNQPQHF. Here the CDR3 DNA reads TGTGCCAGCAGTGAAAGCAATCAGCCCCAGCATTTT.

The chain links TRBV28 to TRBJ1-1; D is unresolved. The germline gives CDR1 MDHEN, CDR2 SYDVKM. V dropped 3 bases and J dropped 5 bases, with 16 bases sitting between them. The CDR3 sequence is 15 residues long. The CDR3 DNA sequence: TGTGCCAGCAGTTTTCTCTCGGCCGGCGGGACTGAAGCTTTCTTT. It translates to CASSFLSAGGTEAFF.

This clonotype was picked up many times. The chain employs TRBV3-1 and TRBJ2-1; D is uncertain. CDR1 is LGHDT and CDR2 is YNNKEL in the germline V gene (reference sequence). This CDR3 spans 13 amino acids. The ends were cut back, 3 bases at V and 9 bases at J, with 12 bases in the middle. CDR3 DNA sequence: TGTGCCAGCAGCCAGTCGGTGTGGGGTGAGCAGTTCTTC. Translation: CASSQSVWGEQFF.

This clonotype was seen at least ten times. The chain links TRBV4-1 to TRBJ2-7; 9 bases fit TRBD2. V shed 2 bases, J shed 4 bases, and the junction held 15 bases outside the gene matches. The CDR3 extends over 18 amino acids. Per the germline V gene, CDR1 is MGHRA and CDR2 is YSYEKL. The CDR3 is CASSQPLWASGKSYEQYF. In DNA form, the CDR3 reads TGCGCCAGCAGCCAACCTCTTTGGGCTAGCGGGAAGAGTTACGAGCAGTACTTC.

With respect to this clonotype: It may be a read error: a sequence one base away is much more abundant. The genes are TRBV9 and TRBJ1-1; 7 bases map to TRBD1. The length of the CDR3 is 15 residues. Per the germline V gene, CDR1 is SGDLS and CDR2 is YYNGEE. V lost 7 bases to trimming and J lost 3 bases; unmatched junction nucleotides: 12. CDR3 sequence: CASGGKGGADTEAFF. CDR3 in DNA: TGTGCCAGCGGCGGTAAAGGGGGCGCGGACACTGAAGCTTTCTTT.

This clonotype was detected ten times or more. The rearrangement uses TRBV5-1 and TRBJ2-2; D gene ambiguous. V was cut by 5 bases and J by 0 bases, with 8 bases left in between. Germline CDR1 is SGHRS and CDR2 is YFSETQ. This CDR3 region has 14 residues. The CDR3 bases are TGCGCCAGCAGAAGAGTACCGAACACCGGGGAGCTGTTTTTT. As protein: CASRRVPNTGELFF.

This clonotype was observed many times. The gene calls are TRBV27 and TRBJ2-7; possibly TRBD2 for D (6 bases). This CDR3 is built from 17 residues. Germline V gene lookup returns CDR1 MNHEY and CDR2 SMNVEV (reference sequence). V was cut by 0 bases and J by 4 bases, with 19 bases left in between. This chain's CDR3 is CASSLSVGAAGLYEQYF. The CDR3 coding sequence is TGTGCCAGCAGTTTATCGGTCGGGGCCGCGGGGCTTTACGAGCAGTACTTC.

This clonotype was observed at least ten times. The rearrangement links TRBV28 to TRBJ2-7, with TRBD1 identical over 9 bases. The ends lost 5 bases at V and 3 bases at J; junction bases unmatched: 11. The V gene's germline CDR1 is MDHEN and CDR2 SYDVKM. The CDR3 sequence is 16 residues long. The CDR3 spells CASSHRGPSSIYEQYF. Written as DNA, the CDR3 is TGTGCCAGCAGTCACAGGGGGCCCTCGTCTATCTACGAGCAGTACTTC.

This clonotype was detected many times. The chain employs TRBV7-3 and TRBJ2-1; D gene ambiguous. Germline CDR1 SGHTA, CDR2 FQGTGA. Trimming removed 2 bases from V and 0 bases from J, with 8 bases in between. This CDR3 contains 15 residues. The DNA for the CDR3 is TGTGCCAGCAGCTTAGGTCCTAGCTCCTACAATGAGCAGTTCTTC. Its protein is CASSLGPSSYNEQFF.

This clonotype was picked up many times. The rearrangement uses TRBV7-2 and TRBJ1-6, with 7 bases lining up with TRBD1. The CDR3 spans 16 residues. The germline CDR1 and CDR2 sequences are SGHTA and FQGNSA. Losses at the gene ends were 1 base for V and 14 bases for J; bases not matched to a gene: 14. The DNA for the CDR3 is TGTGCCAGCAGCTTAGTGTGGGACAGCTACCCGGAGACCCTCCACTTT. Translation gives CASSLVWDSYPETLHF.

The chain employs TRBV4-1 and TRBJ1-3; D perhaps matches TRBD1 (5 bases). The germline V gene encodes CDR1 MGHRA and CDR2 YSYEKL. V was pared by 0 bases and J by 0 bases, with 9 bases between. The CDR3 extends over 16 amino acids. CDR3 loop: CASSQEGLISGNTIYF. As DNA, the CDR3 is TGCGCCAGCAGCCAAGAGGGACTCATCTCTGGAAACACCATATATTTT.

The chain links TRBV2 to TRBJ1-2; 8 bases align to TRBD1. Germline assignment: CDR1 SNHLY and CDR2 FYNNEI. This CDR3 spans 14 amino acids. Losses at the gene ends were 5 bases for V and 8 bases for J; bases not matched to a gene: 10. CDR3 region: CASSFYGQGGGYTF. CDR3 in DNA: TGTGCCAGCAGTTTTTATGGACAGGGAGGGGGCTACACCTTC. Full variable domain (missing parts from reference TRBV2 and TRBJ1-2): EPEVTQTPSHQVTQMGQEVILRCVPISNHLYFYWYRQILGQKVEFLVSFYNNEISEKSEIFDDQFSVERPDGSNFTLKIRSTKLEDSAMYFCASSFYGQGGGYTFGSGTRLTVV.

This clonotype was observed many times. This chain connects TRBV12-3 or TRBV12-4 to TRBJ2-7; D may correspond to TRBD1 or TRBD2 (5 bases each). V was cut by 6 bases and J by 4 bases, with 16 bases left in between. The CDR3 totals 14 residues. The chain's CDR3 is CASSDAAGGYEQYF. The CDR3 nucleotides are TGTGCCAGCAGCGACGCGGCTGGGGGATACGAGCAGTACTTC.

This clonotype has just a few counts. The CDR3 loop is CASIVGINSPLHF. The DNA of the CDR3 is TGTGCCAGCATAGTGGGGATCAATTCACCCCTCCACTTT. The chain joins TRBV6-1 to TRBJ1-6; no clear D gene. V dropped 7 bases and J dropped 7 bases, with 11 bases sitting between them. Germline V gene sequence: CDR1 MNHNS, CDR2 SASEGT. There are 13 residues in the CDR3.

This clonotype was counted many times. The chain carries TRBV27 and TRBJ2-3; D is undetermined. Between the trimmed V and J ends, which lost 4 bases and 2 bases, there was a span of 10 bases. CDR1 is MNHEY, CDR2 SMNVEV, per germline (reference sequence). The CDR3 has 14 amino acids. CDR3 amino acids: CASSYQAITDTQYF. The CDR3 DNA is TGTGCCAGCAGTTATCAGGCAATCACAGATACGCAGTATTTT.

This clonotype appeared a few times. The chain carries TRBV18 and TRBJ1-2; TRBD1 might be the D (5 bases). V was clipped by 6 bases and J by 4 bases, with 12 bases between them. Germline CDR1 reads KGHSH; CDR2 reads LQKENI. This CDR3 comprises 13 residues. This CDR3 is CASSLGERYGYTF. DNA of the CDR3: TGTGCCAGCTCTCTGGGGGAACGCTATGGCTACACCTTC.

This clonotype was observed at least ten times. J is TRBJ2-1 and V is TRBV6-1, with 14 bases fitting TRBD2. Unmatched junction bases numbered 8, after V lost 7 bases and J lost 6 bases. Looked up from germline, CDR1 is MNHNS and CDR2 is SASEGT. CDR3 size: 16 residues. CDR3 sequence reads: CASTRTGTSGSNEQFF. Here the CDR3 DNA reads TGTGCCAGCACCCGTACCGGGACTAGCGGGAGCAATGAGCAGTTCTTC.

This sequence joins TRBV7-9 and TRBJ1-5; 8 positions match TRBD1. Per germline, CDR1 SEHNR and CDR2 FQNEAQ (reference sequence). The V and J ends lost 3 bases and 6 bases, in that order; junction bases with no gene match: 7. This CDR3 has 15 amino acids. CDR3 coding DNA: TGTGCCAGCAGCTTCGCCGGGACAGGCAGTCAGCCCCAGCATTTT. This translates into CASSFAGTGSQPQHF.

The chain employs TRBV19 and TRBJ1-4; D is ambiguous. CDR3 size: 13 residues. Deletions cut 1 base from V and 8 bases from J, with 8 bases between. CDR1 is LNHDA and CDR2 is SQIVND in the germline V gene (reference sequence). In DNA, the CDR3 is TGTGCCAGTAGTATAGCGGGGAGCGAAAAACTGTTTTTT. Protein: CASSIAGSEKLFF.

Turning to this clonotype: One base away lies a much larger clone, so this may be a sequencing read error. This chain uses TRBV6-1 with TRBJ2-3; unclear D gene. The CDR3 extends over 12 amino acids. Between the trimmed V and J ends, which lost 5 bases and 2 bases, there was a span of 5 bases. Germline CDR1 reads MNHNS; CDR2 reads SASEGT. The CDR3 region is CASSFITDTQYF. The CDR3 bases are TGTGCCAGCAGTTTTATCACAGATACGCAGTATTTT.

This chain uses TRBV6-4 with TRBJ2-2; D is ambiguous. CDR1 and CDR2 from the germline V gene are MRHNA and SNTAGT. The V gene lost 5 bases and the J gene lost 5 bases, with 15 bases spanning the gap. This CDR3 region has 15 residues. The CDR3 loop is CASSPRTAETGELFF. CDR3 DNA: TGTGCCAGCAGTCCCAGAACGGCCGAAACCGGGGAGCTGTTTTTT.

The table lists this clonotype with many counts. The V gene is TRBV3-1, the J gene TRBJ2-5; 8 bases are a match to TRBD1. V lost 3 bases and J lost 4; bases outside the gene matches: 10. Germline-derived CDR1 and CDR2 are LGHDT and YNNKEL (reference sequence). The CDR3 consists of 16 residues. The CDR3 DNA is TGTGCCAGCAGCCACTACCTTGACAGGGGAAGAGAGACCCAGTACTTC. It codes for CASSHYLDRGRETQYF.

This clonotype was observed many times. CDR3: CASSRYGQDFTEAFF. DNA for the CDR3: TGTGCCAGCAGCCGGTACGGACAGGACTTTACTGAAGCTTTCTTT. This sequence joins TRBV7-9 and TRBJ1-1, with 7 bases matching TRBD1. The ends lost 5 bases at V and 5 bases at J; junction bases unmatched: 11. This CDR3 comprises 15 residues. Germline CDR1 is SEHNR and CDR2 is FQNEAQ (reference sequence).

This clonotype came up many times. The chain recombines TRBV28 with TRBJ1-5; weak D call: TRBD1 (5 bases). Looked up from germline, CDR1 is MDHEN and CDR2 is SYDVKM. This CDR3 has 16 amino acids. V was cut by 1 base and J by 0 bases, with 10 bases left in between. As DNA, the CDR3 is TGTGCCAGCAGTTTATTCCGGGGACCTAGCAATCAGCCCCAGCATTTT. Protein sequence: CASSLFRGPSNQPQHF.

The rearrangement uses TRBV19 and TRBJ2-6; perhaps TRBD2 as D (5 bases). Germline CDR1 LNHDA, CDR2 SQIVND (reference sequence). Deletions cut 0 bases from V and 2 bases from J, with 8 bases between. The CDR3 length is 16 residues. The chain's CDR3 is CASSIDPGTGANVLTF. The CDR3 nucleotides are TGTGCCAGTAGTATAGATCCGGGAACTGGGGCCAACGTCCTGACTTTC.

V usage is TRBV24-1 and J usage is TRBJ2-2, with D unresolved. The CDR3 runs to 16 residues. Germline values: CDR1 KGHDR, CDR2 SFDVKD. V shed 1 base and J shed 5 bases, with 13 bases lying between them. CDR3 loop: CATSDFGIGRTGELFF. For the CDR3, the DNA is TGTGCCACCAGTGATTTTGGCATCGGTAGGACCGGGGAGCTGTTTTTT.

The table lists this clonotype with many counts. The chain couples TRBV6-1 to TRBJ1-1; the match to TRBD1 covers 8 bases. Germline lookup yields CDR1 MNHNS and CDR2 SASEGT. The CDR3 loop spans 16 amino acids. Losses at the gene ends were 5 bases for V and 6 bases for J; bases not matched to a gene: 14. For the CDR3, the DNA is TGTGCCAGCAGTCTCAGGGGGCAAGGCTTGGGGGCTGAAGCTTTCTTT. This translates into CASSLRGQGLGAEAFF.